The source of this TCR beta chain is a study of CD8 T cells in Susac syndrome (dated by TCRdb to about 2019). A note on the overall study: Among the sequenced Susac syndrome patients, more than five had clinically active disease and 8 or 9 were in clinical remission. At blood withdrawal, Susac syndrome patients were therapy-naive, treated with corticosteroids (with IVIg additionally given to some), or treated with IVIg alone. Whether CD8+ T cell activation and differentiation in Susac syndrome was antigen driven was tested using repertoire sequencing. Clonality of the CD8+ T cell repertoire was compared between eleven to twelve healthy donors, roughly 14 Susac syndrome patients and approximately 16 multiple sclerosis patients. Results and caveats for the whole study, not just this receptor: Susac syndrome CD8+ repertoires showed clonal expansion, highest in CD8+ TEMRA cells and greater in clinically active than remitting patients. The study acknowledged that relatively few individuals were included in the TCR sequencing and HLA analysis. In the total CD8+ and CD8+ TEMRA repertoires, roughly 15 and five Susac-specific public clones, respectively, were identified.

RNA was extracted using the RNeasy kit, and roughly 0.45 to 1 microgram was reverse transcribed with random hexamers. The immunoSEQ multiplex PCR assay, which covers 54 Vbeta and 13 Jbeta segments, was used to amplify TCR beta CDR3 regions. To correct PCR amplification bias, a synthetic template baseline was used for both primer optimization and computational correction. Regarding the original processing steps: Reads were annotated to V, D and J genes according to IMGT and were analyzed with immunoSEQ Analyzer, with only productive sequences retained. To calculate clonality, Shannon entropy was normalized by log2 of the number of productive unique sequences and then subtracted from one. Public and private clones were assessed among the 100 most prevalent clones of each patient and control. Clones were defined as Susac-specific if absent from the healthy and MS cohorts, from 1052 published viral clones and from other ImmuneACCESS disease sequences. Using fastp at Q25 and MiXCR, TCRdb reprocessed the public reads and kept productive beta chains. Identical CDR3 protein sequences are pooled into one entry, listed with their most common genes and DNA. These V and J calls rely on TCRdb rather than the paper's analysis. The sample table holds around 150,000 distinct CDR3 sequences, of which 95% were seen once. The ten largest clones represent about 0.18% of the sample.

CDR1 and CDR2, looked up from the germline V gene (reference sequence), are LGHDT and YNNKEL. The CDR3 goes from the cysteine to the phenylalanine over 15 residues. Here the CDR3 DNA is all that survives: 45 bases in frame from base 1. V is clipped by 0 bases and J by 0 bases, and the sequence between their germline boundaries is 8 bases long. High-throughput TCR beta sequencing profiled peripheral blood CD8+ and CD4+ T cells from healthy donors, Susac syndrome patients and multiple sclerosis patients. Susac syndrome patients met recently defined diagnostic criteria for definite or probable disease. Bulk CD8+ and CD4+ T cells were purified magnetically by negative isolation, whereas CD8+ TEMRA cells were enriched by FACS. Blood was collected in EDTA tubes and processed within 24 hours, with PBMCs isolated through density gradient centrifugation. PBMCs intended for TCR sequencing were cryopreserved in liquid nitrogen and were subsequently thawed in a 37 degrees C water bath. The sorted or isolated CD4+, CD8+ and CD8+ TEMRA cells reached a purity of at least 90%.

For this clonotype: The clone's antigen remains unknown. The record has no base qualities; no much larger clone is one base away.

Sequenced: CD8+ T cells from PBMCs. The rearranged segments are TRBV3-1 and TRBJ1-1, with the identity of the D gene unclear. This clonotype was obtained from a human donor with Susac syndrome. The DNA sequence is TGTGCCAGCAGCCAAGAGCGGATCATGAACACTGAAGCTTTCTTT. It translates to CASSQERIMNTEAFF. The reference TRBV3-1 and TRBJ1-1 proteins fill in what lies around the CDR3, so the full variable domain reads DTAVSQTPKYLVTQMGNDKSIKCEQNLGHDTMYWYKQDSKKFLKIMFSYNNKELIINETVPNRFSPKSPDKAHLNLHINSLELGDSAVYFCASSQERIMNTEAFFGQGTRLTVV.